This T cell receptor (beta chain) is from a study of T cell responses to AZD1222 COVID-19 vaccine (dated by TCRdb to the early 2020s). Study-wide context: Because spike-specific TCR depth and breadth did not differ between the two schedules, AZD1222 recipients who got a second dose at roughly 4 weeks were pooled with those who got a second dose at roughly 12 weeks. Trial participants were enrolled by age into 18-55, 56-69 and 70-plus year subgroups, with 148, 28 and 57 TCR-sequenced participants respectively. A total of 230 or so trial participants underwent TCR sequencing, of whom 207 received two doses of AZD1222 and about 26 received two doses of the MenACWY control vaccine.

What the time point label conveys for this sample: baseline before first vaccination. Vaccinee samples came from UK trials COV001 and COV002, including a single-blind randomized controlled phase 2/3 trial of AZD1222 (ChAdOx1 nCoV-19) in healthy adults. For TCRbeta chain sequencing, PBMC samples were collected from trial participants at day 0 and at day 28 after the second dose. The CDR3 regions of human TCRbeta chains were subjected to immunosequencing. From the authors' description of their analysis: TCRs in the repertoires were matched against a reference library of SARS-CoV-2-specific TCRs that had been generated with the MIRA antigen-specificity platform. Breadth was defined as the fraction of unique TCRs that were SARS-CoV-2-associated. Depth was defined as the fraction of total T cells that were SARS-CoV-2-associated. Each spike-specific TCR was assigned to its reactive spike region and to a CD4 or CD8 class using the MIRA data. Log10-transformed breadth and depth values were compared by one-way ANOVA with Sidak's multiple comparisons tests. As stored in TCRdb, this immuneACCESS dataset retains in-frame rearrangements with V and J assigned. A fraction of the clones does not appear; measured against another copy, unresolved V genes explain less than half of the discrepancy, and the remainder lacks a known reason. That table is the source of V, J and clone size, and D and trimming were worked out from the DNA. The sample data list over 150,000 clones, and 70% to 90% of these were observed just once. Of the sample, around 0.5% falls within the top ten clones.

The germline V gene sets CDR1 to SNHLY and CDR2 to FYNNEI. From the cysteine through the phenylalanine, the CDR3 covers 13 amino acids. Only the CDR3 portion is preserved as DNA: 39 bases, with reading frame beginning at the first base. V gives up 7 bases and J gives up 7 bases, and the segment between their germline ends measures 11 bases. A remark on this clone: The target of this receptor is not known. No much larger clonotype is one base removed from it; base qualities were not supplied.

Broader findings and caveats from the paper: After two AZD1222 doses, both the breadth and the depth of spike-specific TCRs were significantly higher than at day 0 and than in MenACWY recipients. Only six or seven AZD1222 recipients were SARS-CoV-2 seropositive at baseline, limiting conclusions about previously exposed vaccinees. The 56-69-year group was small, and its depth increase did not reach significance, likely because of low power. Most participants were white British and females outnumbered males, and the authors suggested that clonal diversity may have been underestimated. The vaccine-associated CD4 TCRs covered the entire spike protein, and the dominant responses fell in regions 160-218 and 743-854. Nearly half of unique spike-specific TCRs reportedly recognized epitopes outside regions mutated in the B.1.351 and B.1.1.7 variants. Because no samples from the day 14 peak response were available, repertoires could be characterized only after the peak T cell response.

Sequencing used peripheral blood, obtained on day 0 of AZD1222 vaccination. This receptor was identified in an adult in good health. The sequence joins TRBV2 to TRBJ1-6; D gene: possibly TRBD1, on 5 matching bases. The bases are TGTGCCAGCATTCGAGGGGTCAATTCACCCCTCCACTTT. Its product reads: CASIRGVNSPLHF.